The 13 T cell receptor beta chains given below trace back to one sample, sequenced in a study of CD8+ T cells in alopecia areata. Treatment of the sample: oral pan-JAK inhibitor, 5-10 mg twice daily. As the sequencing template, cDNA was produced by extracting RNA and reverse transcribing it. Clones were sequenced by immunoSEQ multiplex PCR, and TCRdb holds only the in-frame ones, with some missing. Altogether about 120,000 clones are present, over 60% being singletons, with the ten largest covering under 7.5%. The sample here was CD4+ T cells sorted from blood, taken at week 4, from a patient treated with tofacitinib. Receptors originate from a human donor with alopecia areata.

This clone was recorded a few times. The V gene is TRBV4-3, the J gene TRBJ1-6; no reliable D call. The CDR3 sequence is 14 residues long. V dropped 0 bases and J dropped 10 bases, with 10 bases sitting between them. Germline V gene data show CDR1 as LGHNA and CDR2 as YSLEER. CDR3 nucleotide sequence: TGCGCCAGCAGCCAAGACTCTAATAGGTCACCCCTCCACTTT. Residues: CASSQDSNRSPLHF.

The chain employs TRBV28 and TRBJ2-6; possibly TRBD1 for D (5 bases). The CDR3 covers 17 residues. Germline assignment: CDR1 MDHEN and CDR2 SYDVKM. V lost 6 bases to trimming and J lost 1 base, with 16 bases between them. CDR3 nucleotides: TGTGCCAGCAGATCTTTCCTACAGGTGTCTGGGGCCAACGTCCTGACTTTC. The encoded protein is CASRSFLQVSGANVLTF.

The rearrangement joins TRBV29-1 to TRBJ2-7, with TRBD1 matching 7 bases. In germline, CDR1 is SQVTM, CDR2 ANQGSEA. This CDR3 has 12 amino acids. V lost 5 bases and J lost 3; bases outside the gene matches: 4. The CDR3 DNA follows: TGCAGCGTTATAGGGGGCCGCTACGAGCAGTACTTC. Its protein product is CSVIGGRYEQYF.

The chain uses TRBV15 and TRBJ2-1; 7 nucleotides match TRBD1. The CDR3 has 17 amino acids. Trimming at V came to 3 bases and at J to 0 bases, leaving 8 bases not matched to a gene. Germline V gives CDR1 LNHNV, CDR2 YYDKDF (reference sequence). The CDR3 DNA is TGTGCCACCAGCAGCACCCAGGGGGTGGGCTCCTACAATGAGCAGTTCTTC. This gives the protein CATSSTQGVGSYNEQFF.

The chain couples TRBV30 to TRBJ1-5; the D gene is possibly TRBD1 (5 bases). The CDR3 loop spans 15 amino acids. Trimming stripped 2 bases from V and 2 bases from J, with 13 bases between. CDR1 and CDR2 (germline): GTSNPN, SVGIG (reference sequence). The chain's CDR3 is CAWSRGVTGNQPQHF. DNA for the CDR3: TGTGCCTGGAGTAGGGGTGTAACTGGCAATCAGCCCCAGCATTTT.

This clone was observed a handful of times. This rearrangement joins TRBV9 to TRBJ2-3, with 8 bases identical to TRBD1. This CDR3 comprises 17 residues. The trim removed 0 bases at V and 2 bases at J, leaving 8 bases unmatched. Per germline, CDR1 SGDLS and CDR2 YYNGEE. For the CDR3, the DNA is TGTGCCAGCAGCGTAGAGCCCGGGACAGGCTACACAGATACGCAGTATTTT. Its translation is CASSVEPGTGYTDTQYF. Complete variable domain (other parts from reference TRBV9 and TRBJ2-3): DSGVTQTPKHLITATGQRVTLRCSPRSGDLSVYWYQQSLDQGLQFLIQYYNGEERAKGNILERFSAQQFPDLHSELNLSSLELGDSALYFCASSVEPGTGYTDTQYFGPGTRLTVL.

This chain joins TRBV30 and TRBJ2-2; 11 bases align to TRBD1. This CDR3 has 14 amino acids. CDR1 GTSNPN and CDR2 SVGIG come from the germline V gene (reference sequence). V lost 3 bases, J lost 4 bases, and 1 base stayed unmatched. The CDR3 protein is CAWRDRGRTGELFF. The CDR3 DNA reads TGTGCCTGGAGGGACAGGGGGCGCACCGGGGAGCTGTTTTTT.

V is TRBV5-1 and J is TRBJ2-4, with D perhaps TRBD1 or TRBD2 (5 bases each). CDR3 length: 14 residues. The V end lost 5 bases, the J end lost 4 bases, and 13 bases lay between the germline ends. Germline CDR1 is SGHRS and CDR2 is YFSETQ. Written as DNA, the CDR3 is TGCGCCAGCAGTGAGAGTGGGACGAAAAACATTCAGTACTTC. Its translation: CASSESGTKNIQYF.

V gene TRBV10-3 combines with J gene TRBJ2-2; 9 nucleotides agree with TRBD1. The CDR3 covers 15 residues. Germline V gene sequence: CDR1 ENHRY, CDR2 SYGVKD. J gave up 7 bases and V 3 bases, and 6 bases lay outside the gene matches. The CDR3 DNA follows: TGTGCCATCAGTGATACAGGGGGCGACAACGGGGAGCTGTTTTTT. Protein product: CAISDTGGDNGELFF.

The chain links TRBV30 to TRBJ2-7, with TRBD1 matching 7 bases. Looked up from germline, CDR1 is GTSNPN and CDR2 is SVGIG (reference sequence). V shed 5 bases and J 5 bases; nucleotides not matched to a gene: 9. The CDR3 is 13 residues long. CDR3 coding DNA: TGTGCCTGGGACAGGGACCGGAGGAACGAGCAGTACTTC. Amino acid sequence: CAWDRDRRNEQYF.

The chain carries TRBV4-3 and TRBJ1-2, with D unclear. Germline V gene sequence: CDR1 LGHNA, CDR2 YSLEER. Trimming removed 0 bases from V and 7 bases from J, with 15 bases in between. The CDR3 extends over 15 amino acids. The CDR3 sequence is CASSQDSRVRSGYTF. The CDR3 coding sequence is TGCGCCAGCAGCCAAGATTCACGGGTCAGGTCTGGCTACACCTTC.

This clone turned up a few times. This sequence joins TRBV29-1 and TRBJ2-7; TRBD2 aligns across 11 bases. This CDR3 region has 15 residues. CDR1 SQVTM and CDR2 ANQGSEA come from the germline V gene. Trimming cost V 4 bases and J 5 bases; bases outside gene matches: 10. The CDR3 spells CSVGLAGGVVHEQYF. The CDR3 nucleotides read TGCAGCGTTGGCCTAGCGGGAGGTGTTGTCCACGAGCAGTACTTC.

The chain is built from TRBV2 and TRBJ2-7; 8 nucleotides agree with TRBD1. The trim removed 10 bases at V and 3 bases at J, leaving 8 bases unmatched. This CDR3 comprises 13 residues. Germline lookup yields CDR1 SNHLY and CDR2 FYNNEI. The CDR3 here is CATRSTGVYEQYF. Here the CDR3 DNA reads TGTGCCACCCGCTCGACAGGGGTCTACGAGCAGTACTTC.